One T cell receptor (beta chain) is described in this entry. This clone's antigen is unknown. No much larger clonotype is one base removed from it; base qualities were not supplied. This record comes from a study of T cells in Graves' hyperthyroidism and ophthalmopathy (dated by TCRdb to the late 2010s). Some background on the complete study: Peripheral blood was collected at initial diagnosis, before any treatment. TCR V-J signatures able to tell the groups apart were searched for in a discovery cohort of approximately 95 patients, of whom fewer than 45 had Graves' ophthalmopathy and roughly 58 had stable Graves' hyperthyroidism. Prospective prediction of ophthalmopathy was tested in an independent validation cohort consisting of 18 hyperthyroidism patients and around 16 patients who later progressed to ophthalmopathy. For training and testing, the 100 or so patients in the discovery cohort were randomly divided in a 7:3 ratio. In addition, the study compared T-cell repertoires in thyroid tissue and in blood from over 5 Graves' hyperthyroidism patients. After sampling, hyperthyroidism patients received methimazole starting at 30 mg daily, and ophthalmopathy patients received high-dose intravenous methylprednisolone. The paper reports TCR Vbeta CDR3 sequencing of some 140 peripheral blood samples: over 40 ophthalmopathy, about 75 hyperthyroidism and approximately 17 progressor patients. The study at large found these results: No statistical method was used to set the sample size in advance, and investigators knew the group allocation. Most expanded thyroid clonotypes (frequency above 0.001) were also detected in blood, a finding suggesting that blood repertoires may reflect thyroid immune responses. In validation, the model predicted progression to ophthalmopathy with 65% to 71% sensitivity and less than 80% specificity, a median of roughly seven months before onset. Ophthalmopathy was separated from stable hyperthyroidism by a 13 V-J signature model, with over 85% sensitivity and approximately 81% specificity obtained in cross-validation and 80%/75% obtained in testing.

Stable Graves' hyperthyroidism was defined as the absence of progression to ophthalmopathy over 18 months of follow-up. The hyperthyroidism patients were between 18 and 65 years old and newly diagnosed, with a disease duration of less than 2 months. Any patient with an uncontrolled infection, another autoimmune disease, pregnancy or lactation was excluded. Diagnoses were established on the basis of clinical symptoms, serum thyroxine and TRAb, thyroid ultrasound, and orbital computed tomography. PBMCs were isolated from about 9.2 ml of fresh peripheral blood by Ficoll-Paque density gradient centrifugation. Trizol reagent was used to extract total RNA, and RNA quality was then checked on an Agilent 2100 Bioanalyzer. The TCR beta CDR3 regions were amplified from the RNA transcripts. For the first round of RT-PCR on the TCR CDR3, the HTBI primer set was used together with the Qiagen OneStep RT-PCR kit. The libraries were constructed in a second round of multiplex PCR and then size-selected and purified. The libraries were sequenced on an Illumina HiSeq2000 using paired-end 100 bp reads. The original methods were these. SOAPnuke was used to process the raw data, removing reads that contained adapters or uncalled bases, had a mean Phred below 15, or lacked an exact match to the constant primer or identifier. COPE v1.2.5 was used to merge high-quality paired reads, and clonotypes were defined as unique nucleotide sequences. Clonotypes were aligned to IMGT TRBV, TRBD and TRBJ reference segments using MiTCR v1.1. Only V-J combinations with frequency above 0.0001, covering 99.2% of repertoires, were analysed. The TCS score was defined as the ratio of F50 (clonal expansion) to E x V (chaos), calculated using BLOSUM62-based TCRdist between CDR3 peptides within each V-J. Welch's t-statistics and random forest reduced fewer than 600 V-J features to 10 to 15, which were used in a naive Bayes classifier (R e1071). TCRdb cleaned the public reads at Q25 with fastp, built clones with MiXCR and kept in-frame beta chains. Every distinct CDR3 protein forms one entry, paired with its most common genes and DNA. TCRdb, not the original authors, processed these V and J calls. The sample data list roughly 420,000 distinct CDR3 sequences, and around 15% of these were observed just once. The ten largest clones represent 5% to 6.5% of the sample.

Sequences LNHNV (CDR1) and YYDKDF (CDR2) are obtained from the germline V gene (reference sequence). The trim is 5 bases for V and 0 bases for J, with a gap of 10 bases between the germline ends. The CDR3 sequence holds 15 residues, the cysteine and phenylalanine included. The only DNA kept is the CDR3, 45 bases in frame from the first base. Source material: blood. Recombination linked TRBV15 to TRBJ2-2; no D gene call is confident. This clonotype was obtained from a woman under 30 with Graves' hyperthyroidism. The nucleotides are TGTGCCACCAGCGGACCCTTGTCGAACACCGGGGAGCTGTTTTTT. The resulting protein is CATSGPLSNTGELFF.